This T cell receptor (beta chain) appears in the sequencing data of a study of cytomegalovirus exposure and HLA in healthy donors. Healthy individuals who donated bone marrow served as the donors. Trimming pared 1 base from V and 3 bases from J, leaving 11 bases between. The CDR3 contains 14 residues. Germline CDR1 is SGDLS and CDR2 is YYNGEE. Overall study results and limits: The authors later found TCR association rates varying by HLA locus, with DRB1 most and HLA-C fewest. Common viral pathogens (according to a later analysis) appeared linked to several of the most significant clusters. The study assumed roughly uniform donor sequencing depth for presence/absence analyses.

Primers for the PCR totalled 60 Vbeta and 13 Jbeta. Method: immunoSEQ multiplex PCR; TCRdb's copy keeps in-frame clones and lacks some. The data hold some 200,000 clones, with around four fifths observed a single time. In regard to this clone: Its antigen is not identified.

The TCR was taken from a female donor in good health and CMV-seronegative. The V call is TRBV9, the J call TRBJ2-7; D is possibly TRBD1 (6 bases). Sequencing was done on a sample of PBMCs. CDR3 coding DNA: TGTGCCAGCAGCGTAAGGGGCAGGGGCTACGAGCAGTACTTC. Translated, it gives CASSVRGRGYEQYF.